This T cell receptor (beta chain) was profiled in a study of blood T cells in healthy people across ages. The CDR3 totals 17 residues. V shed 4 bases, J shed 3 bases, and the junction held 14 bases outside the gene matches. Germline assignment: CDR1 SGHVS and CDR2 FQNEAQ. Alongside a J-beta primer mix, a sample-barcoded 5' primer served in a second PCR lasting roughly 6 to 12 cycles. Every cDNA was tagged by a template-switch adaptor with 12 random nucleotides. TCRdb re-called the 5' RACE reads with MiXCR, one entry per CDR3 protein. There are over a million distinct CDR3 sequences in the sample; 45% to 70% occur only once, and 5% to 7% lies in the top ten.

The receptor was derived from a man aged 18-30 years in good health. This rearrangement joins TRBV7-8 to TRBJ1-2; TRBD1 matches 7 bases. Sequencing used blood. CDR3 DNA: TGTGCCAGCAGCTCAGAGACGGCAGGGGGTTGGGACTATGGCTACACCTTC. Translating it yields CASSSETAGGWDYGYTF.